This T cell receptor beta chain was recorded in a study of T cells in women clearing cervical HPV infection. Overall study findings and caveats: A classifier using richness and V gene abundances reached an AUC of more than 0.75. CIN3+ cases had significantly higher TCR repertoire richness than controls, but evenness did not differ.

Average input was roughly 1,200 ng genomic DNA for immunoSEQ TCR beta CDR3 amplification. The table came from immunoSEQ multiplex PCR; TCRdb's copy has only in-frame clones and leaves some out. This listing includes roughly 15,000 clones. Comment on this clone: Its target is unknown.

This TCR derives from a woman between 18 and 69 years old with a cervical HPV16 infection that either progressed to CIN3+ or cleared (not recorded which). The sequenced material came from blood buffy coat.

The CDR3: CASSLTTYEQYF. The DNA read from the CDR3 is TGTGCCAGCAGCTTAACTACTTACGAG. The chain links TRBV7-2 to TRBJ2-7; D remains ambiguous. The CDR3 end is not reached by the read, which stops 3 residues before it; the germline J gene fills it in. V lost 2 bases and J 4 bases, leaving 6 bases between the germline ends. This CDR3 is built from 12 residues. Looked up from germline, CDR1 is SGHTA and CDR2 is FQGNSA.